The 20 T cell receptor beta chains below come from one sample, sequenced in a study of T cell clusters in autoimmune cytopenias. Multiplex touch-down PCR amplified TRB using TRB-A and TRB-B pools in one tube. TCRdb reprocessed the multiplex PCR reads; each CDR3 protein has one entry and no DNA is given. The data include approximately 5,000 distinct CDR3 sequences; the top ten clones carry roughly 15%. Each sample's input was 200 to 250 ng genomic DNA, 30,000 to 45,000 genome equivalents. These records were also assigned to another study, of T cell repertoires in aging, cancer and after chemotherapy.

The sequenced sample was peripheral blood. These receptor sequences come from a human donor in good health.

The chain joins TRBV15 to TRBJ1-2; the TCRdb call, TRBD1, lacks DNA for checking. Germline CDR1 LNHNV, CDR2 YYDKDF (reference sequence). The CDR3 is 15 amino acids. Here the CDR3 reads CATSRDRGLDYGYTF.

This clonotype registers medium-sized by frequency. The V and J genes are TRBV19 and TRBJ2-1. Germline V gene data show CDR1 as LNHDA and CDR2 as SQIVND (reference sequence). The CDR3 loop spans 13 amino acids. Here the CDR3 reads CASSSGPYNEQFF. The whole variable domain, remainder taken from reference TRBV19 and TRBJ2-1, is DGGITQSPKYLFRKEGQNVTLSCEQNLNHDAMYWYRQDPGQGLRLIYYSQIVNDFQKGDIAEGYSVSREKKESFPLTVTSAQKNPTAFYLCASSSGPYNEQFFGPGTRLTVL.

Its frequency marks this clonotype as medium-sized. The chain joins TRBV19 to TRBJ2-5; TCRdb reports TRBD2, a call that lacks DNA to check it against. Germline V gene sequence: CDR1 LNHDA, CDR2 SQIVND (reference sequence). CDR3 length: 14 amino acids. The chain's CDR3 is CASSAWGGLETQYF.

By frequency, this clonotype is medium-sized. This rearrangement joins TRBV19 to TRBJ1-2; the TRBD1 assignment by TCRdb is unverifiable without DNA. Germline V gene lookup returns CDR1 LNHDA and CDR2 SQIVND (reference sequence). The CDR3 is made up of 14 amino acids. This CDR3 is CASSINGDGFGYTF.

The CDR3 region is CASGDRVPYEQYF. The chain links TRBV7-6 to TRBJ2-7; TCRdb indicates TRBD1, and absent DNA this call remains unverified. The germline gives CDR1 SGHVS, CDR2 FNYEAQ. There are 13 residues in the CDR3.

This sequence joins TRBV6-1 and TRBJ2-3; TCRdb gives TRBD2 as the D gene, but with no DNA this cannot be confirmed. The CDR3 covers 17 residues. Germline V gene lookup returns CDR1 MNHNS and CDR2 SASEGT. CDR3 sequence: CASTFISGRIVTDTQYF.

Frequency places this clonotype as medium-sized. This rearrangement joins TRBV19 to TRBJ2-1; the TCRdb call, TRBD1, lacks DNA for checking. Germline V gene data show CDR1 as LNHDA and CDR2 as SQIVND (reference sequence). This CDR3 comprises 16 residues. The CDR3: CASSIGAGGSYNEQFF. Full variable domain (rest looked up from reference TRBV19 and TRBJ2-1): DGGITQSPKYLFRKEGQNVTLSCEQNLNHDAMYWYRQDPGQGLRLIYYSQIVNDFQKGDIAEGYSVSREKKESFPLTVTSAQKNPTAFYLCASSIGAGGSYNEQFFGPGTRLTVL.

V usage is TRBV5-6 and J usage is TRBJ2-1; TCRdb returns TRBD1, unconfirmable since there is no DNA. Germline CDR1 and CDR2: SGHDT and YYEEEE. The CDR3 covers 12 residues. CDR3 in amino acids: CASSPTGVFEFF.

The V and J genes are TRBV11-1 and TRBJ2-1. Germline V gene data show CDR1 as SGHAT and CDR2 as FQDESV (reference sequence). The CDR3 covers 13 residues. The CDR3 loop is CASSLDADNEQFF.

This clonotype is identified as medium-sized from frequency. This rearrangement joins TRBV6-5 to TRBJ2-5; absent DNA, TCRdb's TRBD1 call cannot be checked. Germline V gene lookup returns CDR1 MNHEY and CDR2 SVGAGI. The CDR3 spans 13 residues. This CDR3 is CASRTGGGGTQYF.

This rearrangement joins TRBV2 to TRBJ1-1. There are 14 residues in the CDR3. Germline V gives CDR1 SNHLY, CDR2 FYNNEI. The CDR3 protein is CASRLQGAGTEAFF.

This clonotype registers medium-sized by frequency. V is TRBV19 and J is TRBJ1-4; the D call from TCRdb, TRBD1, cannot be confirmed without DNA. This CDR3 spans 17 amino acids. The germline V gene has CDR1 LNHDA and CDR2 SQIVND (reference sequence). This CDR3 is CASSILPRQGTNEKLFF.

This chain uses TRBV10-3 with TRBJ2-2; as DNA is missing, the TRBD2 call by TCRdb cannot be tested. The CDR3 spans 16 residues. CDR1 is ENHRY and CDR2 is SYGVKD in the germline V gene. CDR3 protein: CAIRPGGGDLTGELFF.

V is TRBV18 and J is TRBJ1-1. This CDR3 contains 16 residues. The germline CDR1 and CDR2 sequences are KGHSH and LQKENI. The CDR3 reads CASSPSGGGVNTEAFF. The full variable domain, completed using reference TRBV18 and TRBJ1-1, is NAGVMQNPRHLVRRRGQEARLRCSPMKGHSHVYWYRQLPEEGLKFMVYLQKENIIDESGMPKERFSAEFPKEGPSILRIQQVVRGDSAAYFCASSPSGGGVNTEAFFGQGTRLTVV.

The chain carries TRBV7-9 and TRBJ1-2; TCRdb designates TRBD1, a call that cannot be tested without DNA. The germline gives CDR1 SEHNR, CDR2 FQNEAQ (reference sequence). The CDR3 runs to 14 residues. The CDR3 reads CASSHTDREDGYTF.

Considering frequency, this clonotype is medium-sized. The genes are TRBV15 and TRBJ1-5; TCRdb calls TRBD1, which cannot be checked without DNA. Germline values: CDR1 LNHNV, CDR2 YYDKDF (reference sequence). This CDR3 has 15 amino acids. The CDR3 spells CATSRGGRGLQPQHF.

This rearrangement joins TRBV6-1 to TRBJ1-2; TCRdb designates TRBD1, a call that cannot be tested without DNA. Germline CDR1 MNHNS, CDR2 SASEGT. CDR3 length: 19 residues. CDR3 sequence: CASSEDSGRVFGQNYGYTF.

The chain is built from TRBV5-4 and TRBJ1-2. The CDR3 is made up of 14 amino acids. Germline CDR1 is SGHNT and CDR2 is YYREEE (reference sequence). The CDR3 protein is CASSPWTVNYGYTF.

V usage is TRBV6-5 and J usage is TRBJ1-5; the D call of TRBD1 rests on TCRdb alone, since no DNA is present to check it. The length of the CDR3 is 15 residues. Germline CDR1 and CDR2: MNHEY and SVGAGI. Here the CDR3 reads CASSSDMGSNQPQHF.

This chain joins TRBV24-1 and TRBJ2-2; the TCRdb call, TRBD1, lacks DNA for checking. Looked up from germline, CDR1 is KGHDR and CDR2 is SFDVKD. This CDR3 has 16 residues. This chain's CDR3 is CATSDFRRGEIGELFF.